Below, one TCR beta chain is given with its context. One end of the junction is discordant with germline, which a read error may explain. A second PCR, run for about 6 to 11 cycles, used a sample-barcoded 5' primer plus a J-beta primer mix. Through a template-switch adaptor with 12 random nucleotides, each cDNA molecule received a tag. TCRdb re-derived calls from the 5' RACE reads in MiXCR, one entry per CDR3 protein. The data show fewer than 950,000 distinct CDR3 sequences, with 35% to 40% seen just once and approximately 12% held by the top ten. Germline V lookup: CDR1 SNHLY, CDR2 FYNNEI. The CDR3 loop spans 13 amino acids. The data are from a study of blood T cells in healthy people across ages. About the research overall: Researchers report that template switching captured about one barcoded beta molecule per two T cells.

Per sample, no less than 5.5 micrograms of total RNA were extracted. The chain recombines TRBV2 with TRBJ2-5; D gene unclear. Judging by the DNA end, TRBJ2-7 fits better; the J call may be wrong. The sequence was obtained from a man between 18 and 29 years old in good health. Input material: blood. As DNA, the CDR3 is TGTGTCAGCGTAGGGTCCACAGCCTACGAGCAGTACTTC. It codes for CVSVGSTAYEQYF.